This paragraph covers one T cell receptor beta chain sequence. The target antigen is unknown. V was trimmed by 1 base and J by 1 base, leaving 9 bases between them. CDR1 SGHRS and CDR2 YFSETQ come from the germline V gene. The CDR3 length is 14 residues. Profiled with immunoSEQ multiplex PCR; TCRdb holds only in-frame clones, not every one. In the table there are 2 million to 3 million clones, just over 90% of which are singletons. Those who donated were healthy HIV-negative adults, with no recent acute infections or vaccinations reported. Splitting of CD4+ cells produced CD45RA+ naive and CD45RA-negative memory subsets. The data stem from a study of shared clonotypes between healthy human individuals. Points from the study as a whole: Depth of sequencing was expected to influence donor clonotype sharing. Naive CD4 clonotypes overlapped across a few donors at about 5%.

Sequenced sample: naive CD4+ T cells sorted from blood. Subset specified: CD45RA+ positively selected. The V call is TRBV5-1, the J call TRBJ2-7; D remains unclear. The sequence was collected from a man younger than 30 in good health. CDR3 in DNA: TGCGCCAGCAGCTTGAGGGCAGGATCCTACGAGCAGTACTTC. This gives the protein CASSLRAGSYEQYF.